This TCR beta chain stems from a study of CD8+ T cells in alopecia areata. The CDR3 runs to 18 residues. Germline V gene sequence: CDR1 PRHDT, CDR2 FYEKMQ (reference sequence). The trim removed 0 bases at V and 6 bases at J, leaving 14 bases unmatched. As for this clone: Its specificity is unknown.

Study-level results: More clonal than normal scalp was lesional scalp, particularly alopecia totalis/universalis.

Separation by sorting yielded CD4+ and CD8+ T cells from PBMCs. RNA extraction was followed by reverse transcription into cDNA, which acted as the sequencing template. Sequencing used immunoSEQ multiplex PCR; TCRdb keeps in-frame clones, though not all of them. The table includes approximately 100,000 clones, roughly 53% detected once. The source material was CD4+ T cells sorted from blood. The receptor's source is a human donor in good health. The J gene is TRBJ2-5, the V gene TRBV13; TRBD2 aligns across 9 bases. This CDR3 is CASSLGGVAGAGVKTQYF. DNA of the CDR3: TGTGCCAGCAGCTTAGGAGGTGTAGCGGGGGCAGGGGTGAAGACCCAGTACTTC.